This T cell receptor (beta chain) stems from a study of blood T cell repertoires in COVID-19. Study-wide background: Samples representing acute and convalescent COVID-19 were sourced from the United States, Italy and Spain. The analysed material was cDNA or gDNA that came from T cells, B-cell-depleted T cells, or PBMCs.

Per the original methods: Reference gene primer amplification yielded estimated nucleated cell counts. Here immunoSEQ multiplex PCR was the method, and the copy in TCRdb shows in-frame clones only, minus some. V and J calls and clone size follow that table, whereas D and trimming were derived from the DNA. The repertoire consists of around 170,000 clones, with about 86% occurring once and the leading ten covering 2.5% to 3.5%. CDR1 SEHNR and CDR2 FQNEAQ come from the germline V gene (reference sequence). This CDR3 region has 14 residues. V lost 4 bases to trimming and J lost 3 bases, with 13 bases between them.

This TCR was recovered from a woman in her twenties or thirties with active or convalescent COVID-19. V gene TRBV7-9 combines with J gene TRBJ2-7, with TRBD1 as a possible D gene (5 bases). Sequenced: peripheral blood. CDR3 protein: CASSSTTGDYEQYF. DNA of the CDR3: TGTGCCAGCAGCTCTACCACAGGAGACTACGAGCAGTACTTC.